This T cell receptor (beta chain) was recovered during a study of blood T cell repertoires in COVID-19. Looking at the study overall: Some COVID-19 samples were acute and others convalescent; all came from the United States, Italy and Spain. Sample material is recorded as cDNA or gDNA derived from T cells, B-cell-depleted T cells, or PBMCs.

Original processing notes: How many nucleated cells were present was estimated from reference gene primer amplification. Profiling relied on immunoSEQ multiplex PCR, and the TCRdb table lists in-frame clones only, not all of them. V, J and clone size were drawn from that table, and D and trimming were deduced from the DNA. The data contain approximately 250,000 clones, around 84% of them seen just once; the ten biggest clones take up around 4%. This clone has only one observation. V dropped 3 bases and J dropped 2; count of bases not matched to a gene: 5. This CDR3 contains 15 residues. In germline, CDR1 is DFQATT, CDR2 SNEGSKA (reference sequence).

The TCR was taken from a man aged 55 to 70 with acute or convalescent COVID-19. The chain employs TRBV20-1 and TRBJ2-3; 10 bases are a match to TRBD2. Sequenced input: peripheral blood. The CDR3 loop reads CSASLAGDFTDTQYF. The DNA of the CDR3 is TGCAGTGCTAGTCTAGCGGGGGATTTCACAGATACGCAGTATTTT.